This T cell receptor beta chain is from a study of post-analysis software for immune sequencing data. Study-level findings and limits: Those with multiple sclerosis, the patient group, showed significantly lower normalized Chao1 diversity than controls. With TRBV5-6, TRBV5-1 and TRBV20-1 included, five TRBV segments were more frequent in patients than in controls. Strong co-clustering by F measure was seen for same-batch samples.

On this clonotype itself: Antigen specificity is unknown.

The CDR3 consists of 12 residues. V was pared by 5 bases and J by 7 bases, with 10 bases between. Looked up from germline, CDR1 is MDHEN and CDR2 is SYDVKM. Unique molecular identifiers were built into the TCR beta cDNA libraries. One entry per CDR3 protein results from TCRdb running MiXCR on the PCR reads. Of 400,000 to 500,000 distinct CDR3 sequences in the sample, less than 40% were seen once. The sequence came from a girl aged 2 to 10 with multiple sclerosis. The specimen sequenced was blood. This chain links TRBV28 with TRBJ2-3; D is uncertain. The CDR3 region has the DNA TGTGCCAGCAGTCCCCGGGCTTATACGCAGTATTTT. Its protein is CASSPRAYTQYF.